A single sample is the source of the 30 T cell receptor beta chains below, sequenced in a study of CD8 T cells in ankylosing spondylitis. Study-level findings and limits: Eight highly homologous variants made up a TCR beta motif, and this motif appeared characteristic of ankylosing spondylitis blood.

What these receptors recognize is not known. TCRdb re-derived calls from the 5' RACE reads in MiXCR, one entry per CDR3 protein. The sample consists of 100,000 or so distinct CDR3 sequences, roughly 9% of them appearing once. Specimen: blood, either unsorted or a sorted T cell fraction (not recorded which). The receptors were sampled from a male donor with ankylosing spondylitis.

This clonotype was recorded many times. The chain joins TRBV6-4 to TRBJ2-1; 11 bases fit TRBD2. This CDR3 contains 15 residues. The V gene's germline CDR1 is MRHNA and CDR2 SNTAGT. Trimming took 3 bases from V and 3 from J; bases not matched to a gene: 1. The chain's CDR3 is CASSETSGDYNEQFF. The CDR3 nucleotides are TGTGCCAGCAGTGAGACTAGCGGGGACTACAATGAGCAGTTCTTC.

The CDR3 DNA sequence: TGTGCCAGCAGTCCCACGCCGGCCATGAACACTGAAGCTTTCTTT. It specifies CASSPTPAMNTEAFF. The rearrangement uses TRBV27 and TRBJ1-1; D is undetermined. CDR1 is MNHEY and CDR2 is SMNVEV in the germline V gene (reference sequence). V lost 5 bases and J lost 0, with 13 bases in between. The CDR3 loop spans 15 amino acids.

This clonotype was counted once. CDR3 bases: TGTGCCAGCAGCCCCGCCGCCATGGCGGGTCAGCCCCAGCATTTT. Residues: CASSPAAMAGQPQHF. The V and J genes are TRBV7-8 and TRBJ1-5; D is ambiguous. Germline V gene data show CDR1 as SGHVS and CDR2 as FQNEAQ. This CDR3 region has 15 residues. V lost 5 bases, J lost 6 bases, and 17 bases lay in between. The full variable domain, in which reference TRBV7-8 and TRBJ1-5 provide the parts outside the CDR3, is GAGVSQSPRYKVAKRGQDVALRCDPISGHVSLFWYQQALGQGPEFLTYFQNEAQLDKSGLPSDRFFAERPEGSVSTLKIQRTQQEDSAVYLCASSPAAMAGQPQHFGDGTRLSIL.

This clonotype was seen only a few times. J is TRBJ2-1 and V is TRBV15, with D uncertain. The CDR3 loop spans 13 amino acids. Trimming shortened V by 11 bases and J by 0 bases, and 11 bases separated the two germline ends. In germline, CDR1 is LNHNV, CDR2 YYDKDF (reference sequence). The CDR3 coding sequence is TGTGCCGTCGGCGCCCCCTCCTACAATGAGCAGTTCTTC. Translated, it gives CAVGAPSYNEQFF.

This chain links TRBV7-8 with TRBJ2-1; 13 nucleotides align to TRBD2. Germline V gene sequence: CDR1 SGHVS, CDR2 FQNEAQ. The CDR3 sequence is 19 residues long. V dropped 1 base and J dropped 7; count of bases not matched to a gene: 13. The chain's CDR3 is CASSLEAERGLAGLNEQFF. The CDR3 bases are TGTGCCAGCAGCTTAGAGGCAGAGAGGGGACTAGCGGGACTAAATGAGCAGTTCTTC.

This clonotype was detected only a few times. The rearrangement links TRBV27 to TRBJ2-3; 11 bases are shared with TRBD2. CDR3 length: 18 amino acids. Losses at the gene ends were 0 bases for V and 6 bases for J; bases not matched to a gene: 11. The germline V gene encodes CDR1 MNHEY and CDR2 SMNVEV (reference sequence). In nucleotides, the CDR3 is TGTGCCAGCAGTTTATCGCCCAGACTAGCGGGACTCTCGGATACGCAGTATTTT. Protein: CASSLSPRLAGLSDTQYF.

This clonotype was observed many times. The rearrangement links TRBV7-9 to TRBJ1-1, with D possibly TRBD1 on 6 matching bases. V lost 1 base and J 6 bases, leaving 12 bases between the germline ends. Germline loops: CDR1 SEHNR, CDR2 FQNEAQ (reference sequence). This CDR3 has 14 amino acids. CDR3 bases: TGTGCCAGCAGCTTAGAGGGGGAAGGGGCTGAAGCTTTCTTT. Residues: CASSLEGEGAEAFF.

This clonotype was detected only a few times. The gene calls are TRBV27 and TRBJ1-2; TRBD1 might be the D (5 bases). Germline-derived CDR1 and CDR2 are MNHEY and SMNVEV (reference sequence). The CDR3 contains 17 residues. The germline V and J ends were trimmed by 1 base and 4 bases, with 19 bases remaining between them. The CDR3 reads CASSLYGRGPTSYGYTF. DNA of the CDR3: TGTGCCAGCAGTTTATATGGGAGGGGACCAACCTCCTATGGCTACACCTTC.

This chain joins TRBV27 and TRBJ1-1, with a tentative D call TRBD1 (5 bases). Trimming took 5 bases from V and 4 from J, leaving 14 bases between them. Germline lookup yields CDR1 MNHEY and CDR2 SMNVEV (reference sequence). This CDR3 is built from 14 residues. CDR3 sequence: CASSARGARTEAFF. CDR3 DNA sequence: TGTGCCAGCAGTGCCCGGGGCGCTCGCACTGAAGCTTTCTTT.

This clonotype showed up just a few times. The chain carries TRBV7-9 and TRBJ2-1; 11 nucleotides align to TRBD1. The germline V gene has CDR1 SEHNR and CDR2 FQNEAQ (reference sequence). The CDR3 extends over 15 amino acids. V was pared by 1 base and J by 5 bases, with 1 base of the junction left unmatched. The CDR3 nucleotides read TGTGCCAGCAGCTTAGTGGGACAGGGGGACAATGAGCAGTTCTTC. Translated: CASSLVGQGDNEQFF.

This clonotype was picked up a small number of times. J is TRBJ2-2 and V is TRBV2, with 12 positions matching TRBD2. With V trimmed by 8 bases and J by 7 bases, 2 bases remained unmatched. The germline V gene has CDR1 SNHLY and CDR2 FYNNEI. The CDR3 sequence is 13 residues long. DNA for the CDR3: TGTGCCAGCCGACTAGCGGGAGTCGGGGAGCTGTTTTTT. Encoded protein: CASRLAGVGELFF. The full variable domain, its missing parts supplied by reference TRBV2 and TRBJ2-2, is EPEVTQTPSHQVTQMGQEVILRCVPISNHLYFYWYRQILGQKVEFLVSFYNNEISEKSEIFDDQFSVERPDGSNFTLKIRSTKLEDSAMYFCASRLAGVGELFFGEGSRLTVL.

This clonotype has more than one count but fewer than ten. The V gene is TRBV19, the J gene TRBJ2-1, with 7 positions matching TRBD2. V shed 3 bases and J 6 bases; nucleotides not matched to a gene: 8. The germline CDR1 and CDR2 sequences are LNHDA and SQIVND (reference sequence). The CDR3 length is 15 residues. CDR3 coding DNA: TGTGCCAGTAGTATGATGGGGGGAGGGCCCAATGAGCAGTTCTTC. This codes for CASSMMGGGPNEQFF.

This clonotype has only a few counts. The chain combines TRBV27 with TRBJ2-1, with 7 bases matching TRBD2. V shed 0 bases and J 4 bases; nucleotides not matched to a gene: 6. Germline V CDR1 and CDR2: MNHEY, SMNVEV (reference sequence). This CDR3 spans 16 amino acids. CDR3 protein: CASSLSAGVAYNEQFF. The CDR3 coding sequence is TGTGCCAGCAGTTTATCGGCGGGGGTTGCTTACAATGAGCAGTTCTTC.

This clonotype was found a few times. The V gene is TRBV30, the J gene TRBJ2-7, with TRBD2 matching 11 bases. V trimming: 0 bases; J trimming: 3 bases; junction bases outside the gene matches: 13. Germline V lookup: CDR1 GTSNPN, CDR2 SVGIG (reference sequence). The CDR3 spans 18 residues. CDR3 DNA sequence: TGTGCCTGGAGTGTACCCCTTCCGGGGACTAGCGGATACTACGAGCAGTACTTC. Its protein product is CAWSVPLPGTSGYYEQYF.

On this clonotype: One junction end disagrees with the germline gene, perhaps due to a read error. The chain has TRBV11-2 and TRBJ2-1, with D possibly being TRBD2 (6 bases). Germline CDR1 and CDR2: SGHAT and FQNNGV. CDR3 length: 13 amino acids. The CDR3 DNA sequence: TGTGCCAGCAGCCTAGACGGGGGTAGGGGGCAGTTCTTC. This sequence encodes CASSLDGGRGQFF.

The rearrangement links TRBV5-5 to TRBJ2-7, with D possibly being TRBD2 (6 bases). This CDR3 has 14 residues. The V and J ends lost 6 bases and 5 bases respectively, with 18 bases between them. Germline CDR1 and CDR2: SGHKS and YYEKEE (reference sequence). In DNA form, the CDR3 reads TGTGCCAGCACCCTGGGACTCCTAAGGGACGAGCAGTACTTC. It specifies CASTLGLLRDEQYF.

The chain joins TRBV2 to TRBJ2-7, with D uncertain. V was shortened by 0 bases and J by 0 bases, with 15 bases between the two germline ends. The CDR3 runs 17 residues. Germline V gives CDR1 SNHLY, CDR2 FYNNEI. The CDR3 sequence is CASSEALLRAGSYEQYV. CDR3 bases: TGTGCCAGCAGTGAAGCGCTTCTCCGGGCCGGCTCCTACGAGCAGTACGTC.

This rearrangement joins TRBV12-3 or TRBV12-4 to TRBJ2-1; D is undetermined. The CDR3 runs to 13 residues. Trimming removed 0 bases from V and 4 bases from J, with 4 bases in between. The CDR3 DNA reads TGTGCCAGCAGTTTAGCTAAATACAATGAGCAGTTCTTC. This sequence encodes CASSLAKYNEQFF.

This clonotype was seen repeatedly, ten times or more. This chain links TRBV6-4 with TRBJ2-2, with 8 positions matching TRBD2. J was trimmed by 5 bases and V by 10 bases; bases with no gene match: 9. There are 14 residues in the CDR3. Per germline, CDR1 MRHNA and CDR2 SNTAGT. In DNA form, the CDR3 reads TGTGCCACAGCCCCGACTAGCGAGACCGGGGAGCTGTTTTTT. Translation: CATAPTSETGELFF.

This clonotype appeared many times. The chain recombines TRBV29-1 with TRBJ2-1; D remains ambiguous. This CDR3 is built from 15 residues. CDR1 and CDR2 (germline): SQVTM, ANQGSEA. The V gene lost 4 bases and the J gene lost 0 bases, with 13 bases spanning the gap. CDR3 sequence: CSVVDSQSSYNEQFF. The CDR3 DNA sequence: TGCAGCGTTGTCGACTCCCAAAGCTCCTACAATGAGCAGTTCTTC.

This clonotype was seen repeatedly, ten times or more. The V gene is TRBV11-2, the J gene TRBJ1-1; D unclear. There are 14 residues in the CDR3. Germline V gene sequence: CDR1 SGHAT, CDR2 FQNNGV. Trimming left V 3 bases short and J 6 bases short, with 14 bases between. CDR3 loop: CASSFVLRIAEAFF. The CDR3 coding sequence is TGTGCCAGCAGCTTTGTTCTACGCATAGCTGAAGCTTTCTTT. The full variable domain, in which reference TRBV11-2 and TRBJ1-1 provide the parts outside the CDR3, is EAGVAQSPRYKIIEKRQSVAFWCNPISGHATLYWYQQILGQGPKLLIQFQNNGVVDDSQLPKDRFSAERLKGVDSTLKIQPAKLEDSAVYLCASSFVLRIAEAFFGQGTRLTVV.

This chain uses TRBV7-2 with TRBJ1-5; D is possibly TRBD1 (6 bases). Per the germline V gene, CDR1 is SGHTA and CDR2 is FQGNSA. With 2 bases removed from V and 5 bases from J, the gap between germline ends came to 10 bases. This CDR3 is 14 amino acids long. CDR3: CASSLLQGYQPQHF. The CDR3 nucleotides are TGTGCCAGCAGCTTATTACAGGGTTATCAGCCCCAGCATTTT.

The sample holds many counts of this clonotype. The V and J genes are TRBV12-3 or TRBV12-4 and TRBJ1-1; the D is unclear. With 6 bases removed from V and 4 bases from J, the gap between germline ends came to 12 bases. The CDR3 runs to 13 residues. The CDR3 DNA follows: TGTGCCAGCAGGAGTCGGCTGGGCACTGAAGCTTTCTTT. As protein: CASRSRLGTEAFF.

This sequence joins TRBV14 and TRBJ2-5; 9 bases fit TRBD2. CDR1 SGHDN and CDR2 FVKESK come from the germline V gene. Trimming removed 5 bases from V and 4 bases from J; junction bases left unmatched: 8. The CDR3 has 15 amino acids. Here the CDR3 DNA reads TGTGCCAGCAGCTTGAGAGCGGGAGGAGGAGAGACCCAGTACTTC. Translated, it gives CASSLRAGGGETQYF.

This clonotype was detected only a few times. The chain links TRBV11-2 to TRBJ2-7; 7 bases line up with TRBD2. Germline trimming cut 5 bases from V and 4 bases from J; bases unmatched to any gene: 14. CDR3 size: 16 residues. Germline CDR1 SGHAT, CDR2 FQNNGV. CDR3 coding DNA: TGTGCCAGCAGCCCCGGAACCGGGACTACCCTTTACGAGCAGTACGTC. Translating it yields CASSPGTGTTLYEQYV.

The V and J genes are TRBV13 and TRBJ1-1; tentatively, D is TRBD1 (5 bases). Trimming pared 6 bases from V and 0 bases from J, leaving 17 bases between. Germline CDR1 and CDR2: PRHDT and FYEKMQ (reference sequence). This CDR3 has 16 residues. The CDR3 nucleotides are TGTGCCAGCAGGCCCGTTGGCGGGGCTATGAACACTGAAGCTTTCTTT. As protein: CASRPVGGAMNTEAFF.

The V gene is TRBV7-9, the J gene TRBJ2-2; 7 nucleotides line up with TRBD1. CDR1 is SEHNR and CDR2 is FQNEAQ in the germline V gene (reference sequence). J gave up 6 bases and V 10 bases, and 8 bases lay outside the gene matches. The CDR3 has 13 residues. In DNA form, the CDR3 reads TGTGCCACCGGGACAGTGAAATCCGGGGAGCTGTTTTTT. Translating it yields CATGTVKSGELFF.

The CDR3 nucleotides are TGCGCCAGCAGTTCAGGCGGGGGCGCCTACAATGAGCAGTTCTTC. Encoded protein: CASSSGGGAYNEQFF. V usage is TRBV5-1 and J usage is TRBJ2-1; D might be TRBD2 (7 bases). From germline, CDR1 is SGHRS and CDR2 YFSETQ. The CDR3 is 15 amino acids. V was trimmed by 5 bases and J by 2 bases, leaving 14 bases between them. Complete variable domain (other parts from reference TRBV5-1 and TRBJ2-1): KAGVTQTPRYLIKTRGQQVTLSCSPISGHRSVSWYQQTPGQGLQFLFEYFSETQRNKGNFPGRFSGRQFSNSRSEMNVSTLELGDSALYLCASSSGGGAYNEQFFGPGTRLTVL.

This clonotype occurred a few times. CDR3 in amino acids: CASSLWGKSGELFF. CDR3 DNA sequence: TGCGCCAGCAGCTTATGGGGGAAGTCCGGGGAGCTGTTTTTT. J is TRBJ2-2 and V is TRBV5-1; D is perhaps TRBD1 or TRBD2 (5 bases each). V was trimmed by 2 bases and J by 6 bases, leaving 11 bases between them. Germline V gives CDR1 SGHRS, CDR2 YFSETQ. The CDR3 consists of 14 residues.

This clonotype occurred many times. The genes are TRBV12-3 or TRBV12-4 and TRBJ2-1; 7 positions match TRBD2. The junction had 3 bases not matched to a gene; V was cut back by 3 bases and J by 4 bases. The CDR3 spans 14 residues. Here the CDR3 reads CASSFGTTYNEQFF. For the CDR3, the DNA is TGTGCCAGCAGTTTTGGGACTACATACAATGAGCAGTTCTTC.